Presented here are 20 T cell receptor beta chains from one specimen sequenced in a study of blood T cell repertoires in COVID-19. Libraries were prepared by immunoSEQ multiplex PCR; TCRdb keeps only in-frame clonotypes and omits some of them. The data show around 500,000 clones, 75% to 90% seen once. The sample taken for sequencing was PBMCs or T cells enriched from blood (not recorded which). These receptors were collected from a woman aged 55-69 years who had recovered from COVID-19.

This clone appeared a single time. The chain carries TRBV7-9 and TRBJ2-2, with D tentatively TRBD2 (6 bases). The V end lost 5 bases, the J end lost 7 bases, and 23 bases lay between the germline ends. This CDR3 has 17 amino acids. The V gene's germline CDR1 is SEHNR and CDR2 FQNEAQ (reference sequence). The CDR3 here is CASSDQTTGVEGGELFF. The CDR3 bases are TGTGCCAGCAGCGACCAGACAACCGGGGTGGAGGGCGGGGAGCTGTTTTTT.

The gene calls are TRBV24-1 and TRBJ2-5; 7 positions agree with TRBD2. Trimming cost V 0 bases and J 5 bases; bases outside gene matches: 11. In germline, CDR1 is KGHDR, CDR2 SFDVKD. This CDR3 contains 17 residues. In DNA form, the CDR3 reads TGTGCCACCAGTGATTTGGGGCGGGGAGGGATCCAGGAGACCCAGTACTTC. The encoded protein is CATSDLGRGGIQETQYF.

This chain uses TRBV5-1 with TRBJ1-2; TRBD1 matches 8 bases. V lost 5 bases to trimming and J lost 1 base; unmatched junction nucleotides: 13. The CDR3 is made up of 17 amino acids. The germline gives CDR1 SGHRS, CDR2 YFSETQ. CDR3 sequence: CASRPDRAYSFNYGYTF. CDR3 sequence (DNA): TGCGCCAGCAGACCGGACAGGGCCTACTCTTTTAACTATGGCTACACCTTC.

V gene TRBV5-1 combines with J gene TRBJ1-1, with 11 bases fitting TRBD1. The length of the CDR3 is 15 residues. The junction had 1 base not matched to a gene; V was cut back by 2 bases and J by 1 base. Germline CDR1 SGHRS, CDR2 YFSETQ. The CDR3 nucleotides are TGCGCCAGCAGCTTCGGACAGGGGGCGAACACTGAAGCTTTCTTT. Protein product: CASSFGQGANTEAFF. The full variable domain, its missing parts supplied by reference TRBV5-1 and TRBJ1-1, is KAGVTQTPRYLIKTRGQQVTLSCSPISGHRSVSWYQQTPGQGLQFLFEYFSETQRNKGNFPGRFSGRQFSNSRSEMNVSTLELGDSALYLCASSFGQGANTEAFFGQGTRLTVV.

The chain combines TRBV9 with TRBJ1-1; 8 bases fit TRBD1. Germline CDR1 is SGDLS and CDR2 is YYNGEE. V trimming: 6 bases; J trimming: 5 bases; junction bases outside the gene matches: 9. This CDR3 is 14 amino acids long. CDR3 in DNA: TGTGCCAGCACCCCCGGACAGGGATGGACTGAAGCTTTCTTT. This translates into CASTPGQGWTEAFF.

The chain combines TRBV14 with TRBJ2-7; 9 bases are a match to TRBD2. V trimming: 1 base; J trimming: 4 bases; junction bases outside the gene matches: 5. The V gene's germline CDR1 is SGHDN and CDR2 FVKESK. The CDR3 sequence is 15 residues long. In DNA form, the CDR3 reads TGTGCCAGCAGCCAAGCAGGGACTAGCTGGTACGAGCAGTACTTC. Encoded protein: CASSQAGTSWYEQYF.

This clone was seen a handful of times. The chain combines TRBV30 with TRBJ2-2; 8 nucleotides align to TRBD1. CDR3 length equals 12 residues. Per the germline V gene, CDR1 is GTSNPN and CDR2 is SVGIG (reference sequence). CDR3 sequence (DNA): TGTGCTGGGACAGGAGTTACCGGGGAGCTGTTTTTT. This translates into CAGTGVTGELFF.

V and J are TRBV5-1 and TRBJ1-3; D unresolved. The V end lost 0 bases, the J end lost 3 bases, and 13 bases lay between the germline ends. The CDR3 has 16 residues. The germline V gene has CDR1 SGHRS and CDR2 YFSETQ. The CDR3 here is CASSLVGPSVGNTIYF. The DNA of the CDR3 is TGCGCCAGCAGCTTGGTGGGCCCCTCCGTTGGAAACACCATATATTTT.

This chain connects TRBV5-1 to TRBJ1-2; 8 bases fit TRBD1. With 4 bases clipped from V and 5 bases from J, the junction kept 10 bases outside the gene matches. The V gene's germline CDR1 is SGHRS and CDR2 YFSETQ. This CDR3 spans 15 amino acids. CDR3 in amino acids: CASSPGTGQSYGYTF. DNA of the CDR3: TGCGCCAGCAGCCCCGGGACAGGACAGAGTTATGGCTACACCTTC.

The chain carries TRBV4-1 and TRBJ2-2, with TRBD1 matching 11 bases. V gave up 2 bases and J gave up 7 bases; unmatched junction bases: 6. This CDR3 spans 16 amino acids. CDR1 MGHRA and CDR2 YSYEKL come from the germline V gene. The CDR3 DNA follows: TGCGCCAGCAGCCAACCGGGACAGGGGGGTTTCGGGGAGCTGTTTTTT. Translation gives CASSQPGQGGFGELFF.

This clone was recorded a few times. The J gene is TRBJ2-3, the V gene TRBV5-1; weak D call: TRBD1 (6 bases). The CDR3 covers 16 residues. The V and J ends lost 0 bases and 0 bases respectively, with 11 bases between them. Germline CDR1 is SGHRS and CDR2 is YFSETQ. The CDR3 sequence: CASSLGGPTSTDTQYF. Here the CDR3 DNA reads TGCGCCAGCAGCTTGGGGGGGCCAACTAGCACAGATACGCAGTATTTT.

The CDR3 DNA reads as TGCGCCAGCAGCTCCCATCCCGGACAGGCGTTCTACGAGCAGTACTTC. Translation: CASSSHPGQAFYEQYF. V gene TRBV5-1 combines with J gene TRBJ2-7; 7 bases map to TRBD1. Per germline, CDR1 SGHRS and CDR2 YFSETQ. There are 16 residues in the CDR3. V shed 3 bases and J 3 bases; nucleotides not matched to a gene: 12.

This chain connects TRBV12-1 to TRBJ2-3; the table's D call of TRBD2 was not tested on the DNA. TRBV12-1 is tagged as a pseudogene. The CDR3 sequence is 18 residues long. The CDR3 reads CASSSPELRAGGTDTQYF. The DNA for the CDR3 is TGTGCCAGCAGCTCACCCGAATTGAGGGCGGGGGGCACAGATACGCAGTATTTT.

The chain recombines TRBV27 with TRBJ2-7; 11 bases line up with TRBD1. V shed 0 bases, J shed 6 bases, and the junction held 4 bases outside the gene matches. Germline loops: CDR1 MNHEY, CDR2 SMNVEV (reference sequence). This CDR3 spans 15 amino acids. CDR3 protein: CASSLSFGTGGEQYF. The CDR3 DNA follows: TGTGCCAGCAGTTTATCTTTTGGGACAGGGGGCGAGCAGTACTTC.

This clone was observed once. The rearrangement links TRBV7-6 to TRBJ2-3, with 10 bases identical to TRBD1. Germline V gene lookup returns CDR1 SGHVS and CDR2 FNYEAQ. V was clipped by 5 bases and J by 5 bases; unmatched bases: 10. This CDR3 spans 16 amino acids. The CDR3 coding sequence is TGTGCCAGCAGCAACCCGGGACAGGGGCATCAAGATACGCAGTATTTT. It specifies CASSNPGQGHQDTQYF.

The chain uses TRBV4-1 and TRBJ1-5, with 7 bases identical to TRBD1. In germline, CDR1 is MGHRA, CDR2 YSYEKL. The CDR3 is 14 amino acids. V shed 4 bases and J 6 bases; nucleotides not matched to a gene: 6. CDR3 nucleotide sequence: TGCGCCAGCAGCCTTACAGGGGTGGGTCAGCCCCAGCATTTT. Its translation: CASSLTGVGQPQHF.

The V gene is TRBV4-1, the J gene TRBJ2-1; the match to TRBD2 covers 10 bases. The V and J ends lost 4 bases and 7 bases, in that order; junction bases with no gene match: 7. CDR1 and CDR2 from the germline V gene are MGHRA and YSYEKL. This CDR3 contains 15 residues. CDR3 protein: CASSLAGGRINEQFF. CDR3 coding DNA: TGCGCCAGCAGCCTAGCGGGGGGCCGTATTAATGAGCAGTTCTTC.

The rearrangement links TRBV6-2 or TRBV6-3 to TRBJ1-5; 7 bases fit TRBD1. The CDR3 totals 14 residues. The V segment lost 6 bases and the J segment 6 bases; nucleotides outside the gene matches: 8. Germline CDR1 reads MNHEY; CDR2 reads SVGEGT. This CDR3 is CASSRPGGGQPQHF. In nucleotides, the CDR3 is TGTGCCAGCAGCCGACCAGGGGGAGGTCAGCCCCAGCATTTT.

The chain combines TRBV2 with TRBJ2-7; 8 nucleotides align to TRBD1. This CDR3 has 12 amino acids. CDR1 and CDR2 from the germline V gene are SNHLY and FYNNEI. J lost 5 bases, V lost 7 bases, and 4 bases had no gene match. The CDR3 here is CASKPGGNEQYF. DNA of the CDR3: TGTGCCAGCAAGCCAGGGGGCAACGAGCAGTACTTC.

This clone was recorded a few times. V usage is TRBV3-1 (or the pseudogene TRBV3-2) and J usage is TRBJ2-5; 12 bases line up with TRBD1. Trimming took 3 bases from V and 5 from J; bases not matched to a gene: 4. The germline gives CDR1 LGHDT, CDR2 YNNKEL (reference sequence). This CDR3 contains 15 residues. The DNA for the CDR3 is TGTGCCAGCAGCCACGGGACAGGGGGCCTTGAGACCCAGTACTTC. Protein product: CASSHGTGGLETQYF.